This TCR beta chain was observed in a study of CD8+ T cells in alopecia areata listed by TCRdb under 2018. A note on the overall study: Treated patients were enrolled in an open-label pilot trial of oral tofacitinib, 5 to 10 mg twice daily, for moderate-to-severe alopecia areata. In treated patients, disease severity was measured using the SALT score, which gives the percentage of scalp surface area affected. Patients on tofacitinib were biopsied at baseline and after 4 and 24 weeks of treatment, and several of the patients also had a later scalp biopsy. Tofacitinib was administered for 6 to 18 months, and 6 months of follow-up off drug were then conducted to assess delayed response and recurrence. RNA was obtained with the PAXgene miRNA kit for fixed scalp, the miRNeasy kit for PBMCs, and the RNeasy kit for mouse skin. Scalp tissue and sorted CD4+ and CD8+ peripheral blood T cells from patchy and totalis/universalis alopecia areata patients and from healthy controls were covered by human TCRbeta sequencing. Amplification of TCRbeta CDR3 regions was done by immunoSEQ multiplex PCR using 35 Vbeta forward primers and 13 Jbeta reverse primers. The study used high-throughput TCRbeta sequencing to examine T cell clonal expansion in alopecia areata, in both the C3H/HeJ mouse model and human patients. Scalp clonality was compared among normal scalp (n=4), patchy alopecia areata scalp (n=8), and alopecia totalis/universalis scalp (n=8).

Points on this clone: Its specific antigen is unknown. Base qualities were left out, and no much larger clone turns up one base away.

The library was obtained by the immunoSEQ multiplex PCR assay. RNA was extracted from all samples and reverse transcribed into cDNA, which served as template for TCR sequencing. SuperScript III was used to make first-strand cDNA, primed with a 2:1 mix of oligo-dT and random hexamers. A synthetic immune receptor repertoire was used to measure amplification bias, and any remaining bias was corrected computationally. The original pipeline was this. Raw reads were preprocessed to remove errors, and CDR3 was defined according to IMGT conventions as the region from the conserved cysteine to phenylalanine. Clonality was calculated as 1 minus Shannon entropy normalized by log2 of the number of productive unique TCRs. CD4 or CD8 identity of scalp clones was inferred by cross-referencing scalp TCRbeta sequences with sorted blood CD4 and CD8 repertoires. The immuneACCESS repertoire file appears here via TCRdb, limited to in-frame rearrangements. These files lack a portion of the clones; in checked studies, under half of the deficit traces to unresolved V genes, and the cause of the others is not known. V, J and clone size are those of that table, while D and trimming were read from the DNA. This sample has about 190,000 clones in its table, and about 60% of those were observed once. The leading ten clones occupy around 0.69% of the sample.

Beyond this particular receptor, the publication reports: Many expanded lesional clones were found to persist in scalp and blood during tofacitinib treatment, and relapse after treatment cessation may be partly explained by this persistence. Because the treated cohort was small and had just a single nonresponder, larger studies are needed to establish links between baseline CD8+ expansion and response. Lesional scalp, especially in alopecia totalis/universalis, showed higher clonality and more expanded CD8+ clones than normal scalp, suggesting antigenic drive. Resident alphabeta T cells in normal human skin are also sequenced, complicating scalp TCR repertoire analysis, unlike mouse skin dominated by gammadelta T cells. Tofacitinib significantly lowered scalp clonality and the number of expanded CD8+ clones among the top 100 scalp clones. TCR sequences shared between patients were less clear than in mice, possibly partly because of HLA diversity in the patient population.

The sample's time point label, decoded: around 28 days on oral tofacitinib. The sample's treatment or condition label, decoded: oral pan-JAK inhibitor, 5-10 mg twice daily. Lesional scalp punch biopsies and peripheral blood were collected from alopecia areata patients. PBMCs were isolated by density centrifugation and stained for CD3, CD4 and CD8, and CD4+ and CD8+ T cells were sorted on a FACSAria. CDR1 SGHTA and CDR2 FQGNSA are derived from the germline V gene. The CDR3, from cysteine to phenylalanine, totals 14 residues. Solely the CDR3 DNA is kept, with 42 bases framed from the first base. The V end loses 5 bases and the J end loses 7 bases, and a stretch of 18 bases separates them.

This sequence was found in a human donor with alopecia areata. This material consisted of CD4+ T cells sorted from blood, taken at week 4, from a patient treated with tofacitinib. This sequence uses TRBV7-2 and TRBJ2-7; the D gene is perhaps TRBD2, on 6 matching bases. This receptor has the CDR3 CASSASGTVREQYF. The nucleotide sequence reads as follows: TGTGCCAGCAGCGCCTCCGGGACTGTGAGGGAGCAGTACTTC.